Each of the 28 T cell receptor beta chains below was sequenced from the same sample in a study of T cell responses to AZD1222 COVID-19 vaccine. TCRdb's table, derived via immunoSEQ multiplex PCR, lists solely in-frame clones and lacks some. Of 110,000 to 150,000 clones listed, about 87% were seen once; the top ten hold just over 5.5%. The input for sequencing was peripheral blood, taken on day 0 of AZD1222 vaccination. These TCRs come from an adult in good health.

This sequence joins TRBV3-1 (or the pseudogene TRBV3-2) and TRBJ1-1; D remains unclear. This CDR3 region has 13 residues. Trimming shortened V by 4 bases and J by 4 bases, and 10 bases separated the two germline ends. In germline, CDR1 is LGHDT, CDR2 YNNKEL (reference sequence). CDR3 loop: CASSRSGVTEAFF. CDR3 coding DNA: TGTGCCAGCAGCCGTAGTGGGGTCACTGAAGCTTTCTTT.

This rearrangement joins TRBV28 to TRBJ1-2, with D possibly matching TRBD1 (6 bases). The CDR3 has 16 residues. Per the germline V gene, CDR1 is MDHEN and CDR2 is SYDVKM. The V end lost 2 bases, the J end lost 7 bases, and 20 bases lay between the germline ends. The CDR3 DNA reads TGTGCCAGCAGTTTAGGGGGCCAGGGTGTGTCAATTGGCTACACCTTC. Translating gives CASSLGGQGVSIGYTF.

The chain recombines TRBV19 with TRBJ1-2, with D tentatively TRBD1 (5 bases). The V gene lost 1 base and the J gene lost 2 bases, with 11 bases spanning the gap. Germline values: CDR1 LNHDA, CDR2 SQIVND (reference sequence). CDR3 length: 15 amino acids. CDR3 residues: CASSIAQDNNYGYTF. The CDR3 bases are TGTGCCAGTAGTATAGCCCAGGACAACAACTATGGCTACACCTTC. Full variable domain (rest looked up from reference TRBV19 and TRBJ1-2): DGGITQSPKYLFRKEGQNVTLSCEQNLNHDAMYWYRQDPGQGLRLIYYSQIVNDFQKGDIAEGYSVSREKKESFPLTVTSAQKNPTAFYLCASSIAQDNNYGYTFGSGTRLTVV.

The chain uses TRBV12-1 and TRBJ1-1; the table gives TRBD1 as D, unverified against the DNA. TRBV12-1 is a known pseudogene. This CDR3 region has 16 residues. The CDR3 sequence is CASSLLPGQGNTEAFF. For the CDR3, the DNA is TGTGCCAGCAGCTTGCTCCCGGGACAGGGGAACACTGAAGCTTTCTTT.

The chain links TRBV27 to TRBJ2-7, with 11 nucleotides matching TRBD2. CDR3 size: 16 residues. V lost 3 bases, J lost 0 bases, and 4 bases stayed unmatched. CDR1 is MNHEY and CDR2 is SMNVEV in the germline V gene (reference sequence). CDR3 sequence: CASSFGLAGSSYEQYF. CDR3 coding DNA: TGTGCCAGCAGTTTCGGACTAGCGGGTTCCTCCTACGAGCAGTACTTC.

The chain links TRBV24-1 to TRBJ2-3; the D gene is possibly TRBD2 (6 bases). The CDR3 has 16 residues. CDR1 is KGHDR and CDR2 is SFDVKD in the germline V gene. Trimming removed 4 bases at V and 2 bases at J, with 15 bases between. The CDR3 nucleotides are TGTGCCACCAGTGAAAGGAGGGCTTCTATCACAGATACGCAGTATTTT. Translation: CATSERRASITDTQYF.

The V call is TRBV28, the J call TRBJ2-3; D gene unclear. This CDR3 is 13 amino acids long. Germline V gives CDR1 MDHEN, CDR2 SYDVKM. V was trimmed by 8 bases and J by 3 bases, leaving 12 bases between them. This CDR3 is CASGEDGTDTQYF. In DNA form, the CDR3 reads TGTGCCAGCGGTGAGGACGGAACAGATACGCAGTATTTT.

This chain connects TRBV7-9 to TRBJ2-5, with TRBD2 matching 14 bases. CDR3 length: 19 residues. With V trimmed by 4 bases and J by 0 bases, 10 bases remained unmatched. Germline V gene data show CDR1 as SEHNR and CDR2 as FQNEAQ (reference sequence). This chain's CDR3 is CASSSPGLAGVPHQETQYF. In DNA, the CDR3 is TGTGCCAGCAGCTCCCCGGGACTAGCGGGAGTACCCCACCAAGAGACCCAGTACTTC.

The rearrangement uses TRBV28 and TRBJ2-7; D gene unclear. This CDR3 has 12 amino acids. Germline CDR1 and CDR2: MDHEN and SYDVKM. The germline V and J ends were trimmed by 2 bases and 5 bases, with 7 bases remaining between them. The CDR3 reads CASSLVGNEQYF. The CDR3 DNA reads TGTGCCAGCAGTTTAGTAGGGAACGAGCAGTACTTC.

V is TRBV4-3 and J is TRBJ2-5; D is ambiguous. Germline CDR1 and CDR2: LGHNA and YSLEER. The CDR3 is 13 amino acids. With 5 bases removed from V and 1 base from J, the gap between germline ends came to 8 bases. CDR3 bases: TGCGCCAGCAGCAAAACCGGCCAAGAGACCCAGTACTTC. Its protein is CASSKTGQETQYF.

The chain is built from TRBV5-1 and TRBJ1-3, with D unresolved. This CDR3 is 17 amino acids long. V shed 0 bases and J shed 0 bases, with 13 bases lying between them. Germline lookup yields CDR1 SGHRS and CDR2 YFSETQ. The DNA for the CDR3 is TGCGCCAGCAGCTTGGAGGTAGGGCAAAGCTCTGGAAACACCATATATTTT. Translated: CASSLEVGQSSGNTIYF.

The rearrangement joins TRBV20-1 to TRBJ2-5, with D perhaps TRBD1 or TRBD2 (6 bases each). Germline V gene lookup returns CDR1 DFQATT and CDR2 SNEGSKA (reference sequence). The length of the CDR3 is 11 residues. Trimming left V 6 bases short and J 5 bases short, with 10 bases between. The CDR3 region is CSATGAETQYF. Here the CDR3 DNA reads TGCAGTGCCACGGGGGCGGAGACCCAGTACTTC.

The chain is built from TRBV29-1 and TRBJ2-3; 8 positions agree with TRBD1. Trimming removed 7 bases from V and 0 bases from J; junction bases left unmatched: 3. The CDR3 is made up of 13 amino acids. CDR1 is SQVTM and CDR2 is ANQGSEA in the germline V gene. The CDR3 nucleotides are TGCAGCGGGACAGGGAGTAGCACAGATACGCAGTATTTT. Encoded protein: CSGTGSSTDTQYF.

This clone was found once. For the CDR3, the DNA is TGTGCCAGCAGTTCTCCAGCGCGGGGCATGGGGTATGGCTACACCTTC. Amino acid sequence: CASSSPARGMGYGYTF. The chain links TRBV28 to TRBJ1-2; perhaps TRBD1 as D (5 bases). The ends were cut back, 4 bases at V and 5 bases at J, with 20 bases in the middle. Germline V CDR1 and CDR2: MDHEN, SYDVKM. The CDR3 sequence is 16 residues long.

J is TRBJ1-5 and V is TRBV9; no clear D. Deletions cut 0 bases from V and 7 bases from J, with 8 bases between. The CDR3 runs to 13 residues. Per the germline V gene, CDR1 is SGDLS and CDR2 is YYNGEE. Here the CDR3 reads CASSVDWSQPQHF. CDR3 DNA: TGTGCCAGCAGCGTAGATTGGAGCCAGCCCCAGCATTTT.

The J gene is TRBJ1-6, the V gene TRBV7-8; D is unclear. The germline V and J ends were trimmed by 0 bases and 10 bases, with 4 bases remaining between them. Germline assignment: CDR1 SGHVS and CDR2 FQNEAQ. The CDR3 is made up of 12 amino acids. CDR3 sequence: CASSLAGSPLHF. DNA for the CDR3: TGTGCCAGCAGCTTAGCAGGGTCACCCCTCCACTTT.

The chain has TRBV4-3 and TRBJ1-1, with D possibly matching TRBD1 (6 bases). Trimming stripped 5 bases from V and 0 bases from J, with 16 bases between. CDR1 LGHNA and CDR2 YSLEER come from the germline V gene. The CDR3 has 16 residues. CDR3 protein: CASSETDRRMNTEAFF. As DNA, the CDR3 is TGCGCCAGCAGCGAGACGGACAGAAGAATGAACACTGAAGCTTTCTTT.

The CDR3 region has the DNA TGTGCCAGCAGCTTAGGGGCTCCGGGAGCGGGAACTGAAGCTTTCTTT. Its translation is CASSLGAPGAGTEAFF. This chain joins TRBV7-2 and TRBJ1-1; D not certain. This CDR3 spans 16 amino acids. The germline V gene encodes CDR1 SGHTA and CDR2 FQGNSA. Trimming stripped 1 base from V and 5 bases from J, with 17 bases between. The whole variable domain, remainder taken from reference TRBV7-2 and TRBJ1-1, is GAGVSQSPSNKVTEKGKDVELRCDPISGHTALYWYRQSLGQGLEFLIYFQGNSAPDKSGLPSDRFSAERTGGSVSTLTIQRTQQEDSAVYLCASSLGAPGAGTEAFFGQGTRLTVV.

The rearrangement uses TRBV3-1 (or the pseudogene TRBV3-2) and TRBJ2-1; possibly TRBD1 for D (6 bases). The CDR3 runs 15 residues. Trimming cost V 5 bases and J 0 bases, with 11 bases left between them. Germline V gene sequence: CDR1 LGHDT, CDR2 YNNKEL (reference sequence). This CDR3 reads CASSSRDTSYNEQFF. The CDR3 coding sequence is TGTGCCAGCAGCTCCCGGGACACCTCCTACAATGAGCAGTTCTTC.

The V and J genes are TRBV19 and TRBJ2-1; the match to TRBD2 covers 7 bases. Germline V gene data show CDR1 as LNHDA and CDR2 as SQIVND (reference sequence). J was trimmed by 5 bases and V by 6 bases; bases with no gene match: 10. The CDR3 is 15 residues long. CDR3 DNA: TGTGCCAGTAGCTCGGGGGGACGGGGTCACAATGAGCAGTTCTTC. Protein sequence: CASSSGGRGHNEQFF.

V and J are TRBV27 and TRBJ1-5, with D possibly TRBD1 on 5 matching bases. The CDR3 is 15 residues long. Trimming took 0 bases from V and 5 from J, leaving 11 bases between them. The germline V gene has CDR1 MNHEY and CDR2 SMNVEV (reference sequence). The CDR3 DNA reads TGTGCCAGCAGTTTATCGGGGCTTCGGGATCAGCCCCAGCATTTT. Its translation is CASSLSGLRDQPQHF.

The CDR3 spells CASSQEIKVDTRTYGYTF. The CDR3 DNA follows: TGCGCCAGCAGCCAAGAGATAAAAGTGGACACTAGAACCTATGGCTACACCTTC. The chain links TRBV4-3 to TRBJ1-2, with D possibly matching TRBD1 (5 bases). The germline CDR1 and CDR2 sequences are LGHNA and YSLEER. The length of the CDR3 is 18 residues. V was pared by 0 bases and J by 4 bases, with 21 bases between.

The V call is TRBV4-3, the J call TRBJ1-2; possibly TRBD1 for D (5 bases). CDR3 length: 15 residues. Germline assignment: CDR1 LGHNA and CDR2 YSLEER. Deletions cut 0 bases from V and 7 bases from J, with 15 bases between. CDR3 DNA sequence: TGCGCCAGCAGCCAAGATTGGGGGGACTCGGGTGGCTACACCTTC. The encoded protein is CASSQDWGDSGGYTF.

V usage is TRBV4-2 and J usage is TRBJ2-3; D gene ambiguous. CDR1 and CDR2 from the germline V gene are LGHNA and YNFKEQ. With 0 bases removed from V and 0 bases from J, the gap between germline ends came to 10 bases. CDR3 length equals 16 residues. CDR3 in amino acids: CASSQDGGTSTDTQYF. CDR3 in DNA: TGTGCCAGCAGCCAAGATGGCGGTACTAGCACAGATACGCAGTATTTT.

The chain carries TRBV12-2 and TRBJ2-1. TRBV12-2 is a listed pseudogene. The CDR3 loop spans 10 amino acids. The CDR3 DNA reads as TGTGCAAGTCGGCCCTATGAGCAGTTCTTC. It translates to CASRPYEQFF.

V usage is TRBV6-5 and J usage is TRBJ1-5; perhaps TRBD1 as D (5 bases). This CDR3 is 12 amino acids long. Germline V lookup: CDR1 MNHEY, CDR2 SVGAGI. Trimming left V 4 bases short and J 6 bases short, with 7 bases between. This chain's CDR3 is CASSSGTQPQHF. The CDR3 bases are TGTGCCAGCAGTTCAGGGACTCAGCCCCAGCATTTT.

J is TRBJ1-2 and V is TRBV11-2; D ambiguous. V gave up 2 bases and J gave up 3 bases, with 13 bases separating them. Germline loops: CDR1 SGHAT, CDR2 FQNNGV. The CDR3 covers 15 residues. The CDR3 loop is CASSLLKGRDYGYTF. DNA of the CDR3: TGTGCCAGCAGCTTACTGAAAGGGCGGGACTATGGCTACACCTTC.

The rearrangement links TRBV19 to TRBJ1-5; D uncertain. The germline V gene has CDR1 LNHDA and CDR2 SQIVND (reference sequence). This CDR3 comprises 16 residues. Trimming cost V 8 bases and J 0 bases, with 17 bases left between them. As DNA, the CDR3 is TGTGCCAGTCGGAAGGATATGACCTATAGCAATCAGCCCCAGCATTTT. Translating gives CASRKDMTYSNQPQHF.